These 18 T cell receptor beta chains were sequenced from one sample in a study of early stage breast cancer tumors (TCRdb year 2017). Library preparation employed the immunoSEQ multiplex PCR assay. In its TCRdb copy, this immuneACCESS table keeps in-frame sequences only and misses some clones. Where compared with another copy, unresolved V genes explain less than half of these, and the others have no known cause. In all, the sample holds about 72,000 clones, and 79% of those were seen once. 3% to 3.5% of the sample is taken by the ten largest. Input material: blood. These receptors were taken from a person aged 55 to 75 with breast cancer.

This rearrangement joins TRBV28 to TRBJ1-1; a possible D gene is TRBD1 (5 bases). CDR1 is MDHEN and CDR2 is SYDVKM in the germline V gene. The length of the CDR3 is 12 residues. Trimming left V 3 bases short and J 11 bases short, with 13 bases between. In DNA form, the CDR3 reads TGTGCCAGCAGTTTCCCCGGGGGGATCGCTTTCTTT. This sequence encodes CASSFPGGIAFF.

This rearrangement joins TRBV6-5 to TRBJ2-1, with D perhaps matching TRBD2 (5 bases). This CDR3 comprises 14 residues. V was cut by 7 bases and J by 10 bases, with 20 bases left in between. Germline assignment: CDR1 MNHEY and CDR2 SVGAGI. The DNA for the CDR3 is TGTGCCAGCAAGGGAACAGCCCCCTCGGGGGAGCAGTTCTTC. This codes for CASKGTAPSGEQFF.

The chain carries TRBV28 and TRBJ1-1; 8 positions match TRBD1. The V gene's germline CDR1 is MDHEN and CDR2 SYDVKM. The J segment lost 1 base and the V segment lost 9 bases, leaving 7 bases of the junction unmatched. The CDR3 runs 14 residues. CDR3 residues: CASTGGRRNTEAFF. DNA of the CDR3: TGTGCCAGTACAGGGGGTCGGCGGAACACTGAAGCTTTCTTT. The whole variable domain, filled in from reference TRBV28 and TRBJ1-1, reads DVKVTQSSRYLVKRTGEKVFLECVQDMDHENMFWYRQDPGLGLRLIYFSYDVKMKEKGDIPEGYSVSREKKERFSLILESASTNQTSMYLCASTGGRRNTEAFFGQGTRLTVV.

The chain couples TRBV5-1 to TRBJ1-1; 8 bases agree with TRBD1. Germline assignment: CDR1 SGHRS and CDR2 YFSETQ. Trimming took 3 bases from V and 5 from J; bases not matched to a gene: 6. CDR3 length: 14 residues. DNA of the CDR3: TGCGCCAGCAGCTCAGGGGGCTTGGGGACTGAAGCTTTCTTT. This gives the protein CASSSGGLGTEAFF.

The chain links TRBV4-3 to TRBJ2-7; 11 bases fit TRBD2. Germline CDR1 reads LGHNA; CDR2 reads YSLEER. Germline trimming cut 1 base from V and 3 bases from J; bases unmatched to any gene: 5. CDR3 length equals 16 residues. The CDR3 loop is CASSQVAGTSGYEQYF. Here the CDR3 DNA reads TGCGCCAGCAGCCAAGTGGCCGGGACTAGCGGCTACGAGCAGTACTTC.

This chain links TRBV7-2 with TRBJ2-7; no clear D gene. Trimming pared 2 bases from V and 6 bases from J, leaving 8 bases between. This CDR3 comprises 12 residues. The germline V gene encodes CDR1 SGHTA and CDR2 FQGNSA. This CDR3 is CASSLSGAEQYF. The CDR3 coding sequence is TGTGCCAGCAGCTTATCAGGAGCCGAGCAGTACTTC.

The rearrangement joins TRBV2 to TRBJ2-3; D is unresolved. The germline V gene encodes CDR1 SNHLY and CDR2 FYNNEI. The CDR3 has 14 amino acids. V was shortened by 7 bases and J by 5 bases, with 16 bases between the two germline ends. CDR3 sequence (DNA): TGTGCCAGCACCGCAGGATCCGAGGTAGATACGCAGTATTTT. It codes for CASTAGSEVDTQYF.

V usage is TRBV11-3 and J usage is TRBJ2-2, with TRBD2 as a possible D gene (6 bases). Germline V gives CDR1 SGHNT, CDR2 YENEEA. The CDR3 has 16 amino acids. Trimming shortened V by 5 bases and J by 6 bases, and 19 bases separated the two germline ends. CDR3: CASSPTLGGTPGELFF. The CDR3 region has the DNA TGTGCCAGCAGCCCGACCCTAGGAGGGACGCCCGGGGAGCTGTTTTTT.

The rearrangement links TRBV1 to TRBJ1-1. TRBV1 counts as a pseudogene. The CDR3 is made up of 18 amino acids. Here the CDR3 DNA reads TGCACCAGCAGCCAAGAAGGAGGGGGAAGAGGGTATAGGACTGAAGCTTTCTTT. It is translated as CTSSQEGGGRGYRTEAFF.

The rearrangement uses TRBV7-9 and TRBJ2-7; 8 nucleotides align to TRBD1. The germline CDR1 and CDR2 sequences are SEHNR and FQNEAQ (reference sequence). This CDR3 comprises 18 residues. The trim removed 5 bases at V and 2 bases at J, leaving 17 bases unmatched. The CDR3 loop reads CASSKAQDLQGATYEQYF. The CDR3 bases are TGTGCCAGCAGCAAAGCCCAAGATCTGCAGGGGGCAACCTACGAGCAGTACTTC.

To note about this clone: Its ends do not fully match the called genes, so a read error is possible. V gene TRBV5-1 combines with J gene TRBJ2-7; D not resolved. This CDR3 has 13 amino acids. Germline-derived CDR1 and CDR2 are SGHRS and YFSETQ. CDR3 residues: CASRLADSYEQYF. CDR3 in DNA: TGCGCCAGCAGATTGGCAGACTCCTACGAGCAGTACTTC.

The chain carries TRBV19 and TRBJ2-2; D ambiguous. With 8 bases removed from V and 8 bases from J, the gap between germline ends came to 12 bases. CDR1 is LNHDA, CDR2 SQIVND, per germline (reference sequence). The CDR3 is made up of 12 amino acids. CDR3 sequence: CASSVYRGELFF. CDR3 nucleotide sequence: TGTGCCAGTTCAGTATATCGGGGGGAGCTGTTTTTT.

The rearrangement joins TRBV6-1 to TRBJ1-4, with 9 bases fitting TRBD1. CDR3 size: 15 residues. V gave up 6 bases and J gave up 9 bases; unmatched junction bases: 11. Germline CDR1 MNHNS, CDR2 SASEGT. The CDR3 region is CASRDRTGEGKKLFF. The CDR3 DNA reads TGTGCCAGCAGAGATAGGACAGGGGAGGGGAAAAAACTGTTTTTT.

The chain couples TRBV11-2 to TRBJ2-1, with 10 bases that match TRBD2. Trimming cost V 4 bases and J 0 bases; bases outside gene matches: 12. This CDR3 has 19 residues. Germline V gives CDR1 SGHAT, CDR2 FQNNGV. The CDR3 region has the DNA TGTGCCAGCAGCTCCTCGGGGGGTAGCGGGGGGAGCTCCTACAATGAGCAGTTCTTC. As protein: CASSSSGGSGGSSYNEQFF. Variable domain in full (rest from reference TRBV11-2 and TRBJ2-1): EAGVAQSPRYKIIEKRQSVAFWCNPISGHATLYWYQQILGQGPKLLIQFQNNGVVDDSQLPKDRFSAERLKGVDSTLKIQPAKLEDSAVYLCASSSSGGSGGSSYNEQFFGPGTRLTVL.

This chain joins TRBV23-1 and TRBJ1-2; 7 bases align to TRBD1. Being an ORF, TRBV23-1 has a function that is uncertain. The CDR3 is made up of 19 amino acids. After removal of 6 bases from V and 0 bases from J, the junction contained 19 bases not matched to a gene. CDR3 sequence (DNA): TGCGCCAGCAGAACTAGGGGCGGGAGACAGGGTTGCCCTAACTATGGCTACACCTTC. Its translation: CASRTRGGRQGCPNYGYTF.

The chain has TRBV5-1 and TRBJ2-7, with 8 bases that match TRBD1. Germline V gene lookup returns CDR1 SGHRS and CDR2 YFSETQ. J gave up 3 bases and V 2 bases, and 7 bases lay outside the gene matches. The CDR3 is 15 amino acids. The CDR3 DNA reads TGCGCCAGCAGCTTTTCAGGACAGGGCTACTACGAGCAGTACTTC. This codes for CASSFSGQGYYEQYF. The complete variable domain, with remaining parts taken from reference TRBV5-1 and TRBJ2-7, reads KAGVTQTPRYLIKTRGQQVTLSCSPISGHRSVSWYQQTPGQGLQFLFEYFSETQRNKGNFPGRFSGRQFSNSRSEMNVSTLELGDSALYLCASSFSGQGYYEQYFGPGTRLTVT.

The chain joins TRBV28 to TRBJ1-1; TRBD1 matches 9 bases. This CDR3 contains 17 residues. In germline, CDR1 is MDHEN, CDR2 SYDVKM. The junction had 17 bases not matched to a gene; V was cut back by 5 bases and J by 7 bases. This CDR3 is CASSPPTGQGGGNEAFF. Written as DNA, the CDR3 is TGTGCCAGCAGTCCCCCTACGGGACAGGGAGGGGGGAATGAAGCTTTCTTT.

The chain recombines TRBV27 with TRBJ2-1; D possibly matches TRBD1 or TRBD2 (5 bases each). The CDR3 has 13 amino acids. The germline V and J ends were trimmed by 5 bases and 8 bases, with 13 bases remaining between them. The germline gives CDR1 MNHEY, CDR2 SMNVEV (reference sequence). CDR3 coding DNA: TGTGCCAGCAGTCCACGGGACGTCGATGAGCAGTTCTTC. Its protein product is CASSPRDVDEQFF.